These T cell receptor beta chains were read from a single sample in a study of blood T cell repertoires in COVID-19. Assay: immunoSEQ multiplex PCR; the TCRdb copy retains only in-frame clones and omits some. The repertoire holds around 250,000 clones, with around 89% as singletons. Sequencing used PBMCs or T cells enriched from blood (not recorded which). The receptors shown here come from a woman between 25 and 40 years old who had recovered from COVID-19. Both conserved end residues are part of each CDR3. The order of the fields is J gene, V gene, clone size, D gene, CDR3 protein, CDR3 DNA. D genes are given only for firm matches. A row's size may be missing; if present it is once, few, many or a size class.

TRBJ2-5 | TRBV20-1 | NA | TRBD2 | CRGGTQETQYF | TGCAGGGGGGGGACCCAAGAGACCCAGTACTTC
TRBJ2-2 | TRBV5-1 | NA | NA | CASSSRDRTGELFF | TGCGCCAGCAGCTCCAGGGATCGAACCGGGGAGCTGTTTTTT
TRBJ2-1 | TRBV7-8 | NA | TRBD2 | CASSSGRGANNEQFF | TGTGCCAGCAGCTCCGGGAGGGGAGCCAACAATGAGCAGTTCTTC
TRBJ1-2 | TRBV28 | NA | NA | CASSFYRVADYTF | TGTGCCAGCAGTTTCTACAGGGTGGCGGACTACACCTTC
TRBJ2-2 | TRBV21-1 | NA | NA | CASSKTGENTGELFF | TGTGCCAGCAGCAAAACAGGGGAGAACACCGGGGAGCTGTTTTTT
TRBJ1-6 | TRBV4-1 | once | TRBD1 | CASTRQGAGDSPLHF | TGCGCCAGCACTCGACAGGGGGCTGGAGATTCACCCCTCCACTTT
TRBJ2-3 | TRBV4-3 | NA | TRBD1 | CASSVGGQGGTDTQYF | TGCGCCAGCAGCGTAGGGGGACAGGGAGGCACAGATACGCAGTATTTT
TRBJ1-1 | TRBV4-1 | NA | NA | CASSHIEGSAEAFF | TGCGCCAGCAGCCATATTGAAGGGAGCGCTGAAGCTTTCTTT
TRBJ1-5 | TRBV6-2/TRBV6-3 | NA | NA | CASSYSGGRGVYSNQPQHF | TGTGCCAGCAGTTACTCCGGGGGACGCGGGGTATATAGCAATCAGCCCCAGCATTTT
TRBJ2-7 | TRBV7-8 | few | NA | CASSFSVGDYEQYF | TGTGCCAGCAGCTTCTCCGTGGGCGACTACGAGCAGTACTTC
TRBJ1-2 | TRBV3-1/TRBV3-2 | NA | TRBD1 | CASSRDRGLGYTF | TGTGCCAGCAGCCGGGACAGGGGGCTTGGCTACACCTTC
TRBJ2-2 | TRBV4-1 | NA | TRBD2 | CASSQGGLARELFF | TGCGCCAGCAGCCAAGGGGGACTAGCGCGGGAGCTGTTTTTT
TRBJ1-5 | TRBV30 | NA | TRBD1 | CAWSGQGDQPQHF | TGTGCCTGGAGTGGACAGGGGGACCAGCCCCAGCATTTT
TRBJ1-4 | TRBV2 | NA | TRBD1 | CASTGTGHEKLFF | TGTGCCAGCACCGGGACAGGGCACGAAAAACTGTTTTTT
TRBJ1-1 | TRBV3-1/TRBV3-2 | NA | TRBD1 | CASSRARGTEAFF | TGTGCCAGCAGCCGGGCCAGGGGGACTGAAGCTTTCTTT
TRBJ2-1 | TRBV6-2/TRBV6-3 | NA | NA | CASSYGRAGEQFF | TGTGCCAGCAGTTACGGCAGGGCAGGAGAGCAGTTCTTC
TRBJ2-5 | TRBV7-9 | once | TRBD1 | CASSLGAGTAAQETQYF | TGTGCCAGCAGCTTAGGGGCAGGGACAGCGGCACAAGAGACCCAGTACTTC
TRBJ2-3 | TRBV11-3 | NA | NA | CASSQDRVTDTQYF | TGTGCCAGCAGCCAGGACAGAGTCACAGATACGCAGTATTTT
TRBJ1-2 | TRBV28 | once | TRBD1 | CASSNPTGGDYGYTF | TGTGCCAGCAGCAATCCGACAGGGGGCGACTATGGCTACACCTTC
TRBJ1-3 | TRBV11-2 | NA | NA | CASRQGAGNTIYF | TGTGCCAGCAGACAGGGCGCTGGAAACACCATATATTTT
TRBJ2-7 | TRBV28 | NA | TRBD1 | CASSWGFRDSSYEQYF | TGTGCCAGCAGTTGGGGCTTCCGGGACAGCTCCTACGAGCAGTACTTC
TRBJ2-2 | TRBV11-3 | NA | TRBD1 | CASSPRTGNTGELFF | TGTGCCAGCAGCCCCCGGACAGGGAACACCGGGGAGCTGTTTTTT
TRBJ2-2 | TRBV15 | NA | NA | CATSRAGGPPGELFF | TGTGCCACCAGCAGAGCTGGAGGGCCCCCCGGGGAGCTGTTTTTT
TRBJ2-7 | TRBV30 | NA | NA | CAWSVLGDEQYF | TGTGCCTGGAGTGTACTTGGAGACGAGCAGTACTTC
TRBJ1-5 | TRBV19 | few | TRBD1 | CASSIVGQGGQPQHF | TGTGCCAGTAGTATAGTTGGACAGGGTGGTCAGCCCCAGCATTTT
TRBJ2-3 | TRBV5-4 | NA | TRBD2 | CASSEGLAGASTDTQYF | TGTGCCAGCAGCGAGGGACTAGCGGGAGCTAGCACAGATACGCAGTATTTT
TRBJ2-7 | TRBV29-1 | NA | TRBD2 | CSVGQGGEQYF | TGCAGCGTTGGTCAGGGAGGGGAGCAGTACTTC